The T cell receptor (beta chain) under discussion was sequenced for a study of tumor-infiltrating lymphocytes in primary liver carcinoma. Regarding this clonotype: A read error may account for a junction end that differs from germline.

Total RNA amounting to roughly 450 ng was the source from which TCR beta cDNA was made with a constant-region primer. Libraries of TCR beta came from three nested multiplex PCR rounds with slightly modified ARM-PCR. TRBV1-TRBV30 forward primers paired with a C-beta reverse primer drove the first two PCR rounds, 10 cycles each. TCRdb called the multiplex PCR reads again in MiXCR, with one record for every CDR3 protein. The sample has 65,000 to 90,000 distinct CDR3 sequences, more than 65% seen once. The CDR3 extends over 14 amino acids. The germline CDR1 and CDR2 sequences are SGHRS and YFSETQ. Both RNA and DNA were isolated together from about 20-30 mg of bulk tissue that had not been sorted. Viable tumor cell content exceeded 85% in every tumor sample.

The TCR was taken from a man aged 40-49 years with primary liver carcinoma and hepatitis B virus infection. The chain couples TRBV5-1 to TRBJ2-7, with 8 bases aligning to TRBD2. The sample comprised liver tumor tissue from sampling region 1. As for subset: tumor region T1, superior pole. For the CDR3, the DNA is TGCGCCAGCAGCCGTCGGGAGGGCCCCTACGAGCTGTACTTC. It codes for CASSRREGPYELYF.